Listed here is a single T cell receptor beta chain. Its antigen is unidentified. This CDR3 has 11 residues. Germline V gene sequence: CDR1 DFQATT, CDR2 SNEGSKA (reference sequence). Trimming stripped 6 bases from V and 7 bases from J, with 10 bases between. Profiling relied on immunoSEQ multiplex PCR, and the TCRdb table lists in-frame clones only, not all of them. The top ten clones hold 2% to 2.5% of a sample with approximately 110,000 clones, around 94% of them seen once. The data were obtained in a study of T cell responses to AZD1222 COVID-19 vaccine. Study outcomes and limitations: Donor demographics were predominantly white British with a female majority; clonal diversity may be underestimated.

The clonotype was recovered from an adult in good health. The chain is built from TRBV20-1 and TRBJ2-1; D is uncertain. The specimen comprised peripheral blood, sampled on day 0 of AZD1222 vaccination. CDR3 in DNA: TGCAGTGCCGTACTCGCTAATGAGCAGTTCTTC. It specifies CSAVLANEQFF.